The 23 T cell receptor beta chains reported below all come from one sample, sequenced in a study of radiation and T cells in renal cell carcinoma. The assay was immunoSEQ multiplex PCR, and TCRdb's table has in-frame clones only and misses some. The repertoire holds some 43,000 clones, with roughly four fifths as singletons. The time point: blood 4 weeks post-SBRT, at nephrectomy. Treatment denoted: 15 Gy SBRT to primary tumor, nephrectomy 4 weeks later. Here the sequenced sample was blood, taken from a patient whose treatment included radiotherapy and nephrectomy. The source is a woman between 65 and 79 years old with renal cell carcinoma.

This chain's CDR3 is CASSMGTGAANEQFF. CDR3 DNA: TGTGCCAGTAGTATGGGGACAGGGGCCGCCAATGAGCAGTTCTTC. The rearrangement uses TRBV19 and TRBJ2-1; 10 bases align to TRBD1. The trim removed 3 bases at V and 6 bases at J, leaving 5 bases unmatched. The length of the CDR3 is 15 residues. Germline values: CDR1 LNHDA, CDR2 SQIVND (reference sequence).

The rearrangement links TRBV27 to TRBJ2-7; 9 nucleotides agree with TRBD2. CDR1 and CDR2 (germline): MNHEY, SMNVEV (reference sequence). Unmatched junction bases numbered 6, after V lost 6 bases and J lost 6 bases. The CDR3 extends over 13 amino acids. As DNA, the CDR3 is TGTGCCAGCAGCCTGGGACTAGCCTCCGAGCAGTACTTC. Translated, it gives CASSLGLASEQYF.

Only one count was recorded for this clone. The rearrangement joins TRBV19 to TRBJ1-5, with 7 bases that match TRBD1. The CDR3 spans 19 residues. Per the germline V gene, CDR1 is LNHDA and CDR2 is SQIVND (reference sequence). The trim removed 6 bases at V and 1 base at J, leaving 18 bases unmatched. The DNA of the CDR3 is TGTGCCAGTAGAGACCAACACACCGTAGGGACAGCCAGCAATCAGCCCCAGCATTTT. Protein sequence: CASRDQHTVGTASNQPQHF. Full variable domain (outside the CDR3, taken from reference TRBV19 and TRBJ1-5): DGGITQSPKYLFRKEGQNVTLSCEQNLNHDAMYWYRQDPGQGLRLIYYSQIVNDFQKGDIAEGYSVSREKKESFPLTVTSAQKNPTAFYLCASRDQHTVGTASNQPQHFGDGTRLSIL.

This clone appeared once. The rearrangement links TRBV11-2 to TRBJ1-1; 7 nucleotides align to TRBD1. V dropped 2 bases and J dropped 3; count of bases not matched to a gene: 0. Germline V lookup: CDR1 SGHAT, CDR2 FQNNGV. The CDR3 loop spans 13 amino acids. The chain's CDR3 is CASSLQGDTEAFF. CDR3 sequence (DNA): TGTGCCAGCAGCTTACAGGGGGACACTGAAGCTTTCTTT.

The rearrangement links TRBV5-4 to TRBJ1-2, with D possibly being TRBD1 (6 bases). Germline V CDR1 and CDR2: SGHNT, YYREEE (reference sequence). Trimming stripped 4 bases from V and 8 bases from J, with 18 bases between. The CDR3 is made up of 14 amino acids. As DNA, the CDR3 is TGTGCCAGCAGCCCTCAAGGGGGGGCTTGGGGCTACACCTTC. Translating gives CASSPQGGAWGYTF.

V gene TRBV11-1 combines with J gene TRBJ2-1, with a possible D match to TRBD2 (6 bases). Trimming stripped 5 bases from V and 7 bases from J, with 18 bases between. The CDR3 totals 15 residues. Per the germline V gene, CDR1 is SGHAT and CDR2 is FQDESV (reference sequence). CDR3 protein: CASSRLPGVWNEQFF. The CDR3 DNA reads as TGTGCCAGCAGCCGACTCCCGGGGGTGTGGAATGAGCAGTTCTTC.

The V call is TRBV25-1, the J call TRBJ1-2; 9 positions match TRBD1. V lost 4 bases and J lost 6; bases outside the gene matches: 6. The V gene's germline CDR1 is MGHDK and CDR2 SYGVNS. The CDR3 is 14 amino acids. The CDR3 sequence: CASSGGGQGNGYTF. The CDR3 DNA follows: TGTGCCAGCAGTGGCGGGGGACAGGGTAATGGCTACACCTTC.

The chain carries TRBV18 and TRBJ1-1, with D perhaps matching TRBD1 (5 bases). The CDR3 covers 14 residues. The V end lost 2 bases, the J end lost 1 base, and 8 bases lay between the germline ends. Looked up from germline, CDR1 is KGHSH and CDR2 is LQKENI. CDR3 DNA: TGTGCCAGCTCACCAGGGACGGGGAACACTGAAGCTTTCTTT. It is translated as CASSPGTGNTEAFF.

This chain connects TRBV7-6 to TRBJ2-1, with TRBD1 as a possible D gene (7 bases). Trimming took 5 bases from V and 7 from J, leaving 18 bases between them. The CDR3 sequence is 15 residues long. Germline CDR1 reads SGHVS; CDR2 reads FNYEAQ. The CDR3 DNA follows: TGTGCCAGCAGCCTAGGGCGGGCAGGGGGGAATGAGCAGTTCTTC. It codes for CASSLGRAGGNEQFF.

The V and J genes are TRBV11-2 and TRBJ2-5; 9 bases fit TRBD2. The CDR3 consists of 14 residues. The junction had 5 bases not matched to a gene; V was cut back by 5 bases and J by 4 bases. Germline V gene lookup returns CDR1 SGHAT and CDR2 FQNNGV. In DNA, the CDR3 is TGTGCCAGCAGCCGACTAGCGGAAAGAGAGACCCAGTACTTC. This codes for CASSRLAERETQYF. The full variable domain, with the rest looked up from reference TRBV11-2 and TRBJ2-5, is EAGVAQSPRYKIIEKRQSVAFWCNPISGHATLYWYQQILGQGPKLLIQFQNNGVVDDSQLPKDRFSAERLKGVDSTLKIQPAKLEDSAVYLCASSRLAERETQYFGPGTRLLVL.

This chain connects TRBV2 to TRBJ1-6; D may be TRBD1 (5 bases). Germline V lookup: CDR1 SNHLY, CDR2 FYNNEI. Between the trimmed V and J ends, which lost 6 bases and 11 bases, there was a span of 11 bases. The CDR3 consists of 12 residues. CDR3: CASRGDAAPLHF. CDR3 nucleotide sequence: TGTGCCAGCAGGGGGGACGCGGCACCCCTCCACTTT. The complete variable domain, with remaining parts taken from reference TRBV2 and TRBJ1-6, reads EPEVTQTPSHQVTQMGQEVILRCVPISNHLYFYWYRQILGQKVEFLVSFYNNEISEKSEIFDDQFSVERPDGSNFTLKIRSTKLEDSAMYFCASRGDAAPLHFGNGTRLTVT.

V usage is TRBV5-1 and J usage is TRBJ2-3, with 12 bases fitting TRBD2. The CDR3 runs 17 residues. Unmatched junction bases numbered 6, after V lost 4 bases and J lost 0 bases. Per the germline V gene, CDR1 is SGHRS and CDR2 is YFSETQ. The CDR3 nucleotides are TGCGCCAGCAGCCCGCCGACTAGCGGGGGAAGCACAGATACGCAGTATTTT. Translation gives CASSPPTSGGSTDTQYF.

Written as DNA, the CDR3 is TGTGCCAGCAGTGAAACAGGCTCAGGCGAGACCCAGTACTTC. It specifies CASSETGSGETQYF. The rearrangement links TRBV25-1 to TRBJ2-5, with D tentatively TRBD1 (5 bases). Between the trimmed V and J ends, which lost 2 bases and 5 bases, there was a span of 12 bases. Germline V gene sequence: CDR1 MGHDK, CDR2 SYGVNS. There are 14 residues in the CDR3.

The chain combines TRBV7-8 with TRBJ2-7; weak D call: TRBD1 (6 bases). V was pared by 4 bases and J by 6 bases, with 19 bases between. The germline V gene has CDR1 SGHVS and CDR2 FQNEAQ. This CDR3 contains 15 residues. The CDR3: CASSWGMGTNSEQYF. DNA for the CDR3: TGTGCCAGCAGCTGGGGCATGGGGACAAACTCCGAGCAGTACTTC.

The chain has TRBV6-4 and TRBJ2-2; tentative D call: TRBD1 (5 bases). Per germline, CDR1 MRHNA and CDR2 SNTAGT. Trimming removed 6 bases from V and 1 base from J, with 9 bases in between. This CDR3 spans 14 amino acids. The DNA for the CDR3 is TGTGCCAGCAGCCTCCAGGGGAACACCGGGGAGCTGTTTTTT. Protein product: CASSLQGNTGELFF.

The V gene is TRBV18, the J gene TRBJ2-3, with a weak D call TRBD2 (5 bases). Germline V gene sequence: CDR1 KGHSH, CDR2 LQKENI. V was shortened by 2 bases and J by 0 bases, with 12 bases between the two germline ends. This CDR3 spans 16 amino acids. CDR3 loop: CASSPEGYPSTDTQYF. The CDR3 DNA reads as TGTGCCAGCTCACCAGAGGGCTATCCTAGCACAGATACGCAGTATTTT.

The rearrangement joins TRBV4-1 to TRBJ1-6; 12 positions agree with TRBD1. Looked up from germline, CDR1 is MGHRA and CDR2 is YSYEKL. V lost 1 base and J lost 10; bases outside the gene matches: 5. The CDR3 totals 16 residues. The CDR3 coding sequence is TGCGCCAGCAGCCAAGGCGGGACAGGGGGCGGGTCACCCCTCCACTTT. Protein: CASSQGGTGGGSPLHF.

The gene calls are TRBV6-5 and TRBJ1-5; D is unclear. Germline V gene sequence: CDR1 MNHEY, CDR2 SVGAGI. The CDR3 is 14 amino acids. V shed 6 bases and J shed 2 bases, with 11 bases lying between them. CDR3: CASRDFSGNQPQHF. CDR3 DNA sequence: TGTGCCAGCAGGGACTTCTCGGGCAATCAGCCCCAGCATTTT.

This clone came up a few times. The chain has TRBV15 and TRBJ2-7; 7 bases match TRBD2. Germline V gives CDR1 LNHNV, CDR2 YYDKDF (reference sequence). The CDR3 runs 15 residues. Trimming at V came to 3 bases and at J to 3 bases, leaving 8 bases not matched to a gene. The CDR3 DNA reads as TGTGCCACCAGCAGGGGAGACAGCGGGAACTACGAGCAGTACTTC. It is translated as CATSRGDSGNYEQYF. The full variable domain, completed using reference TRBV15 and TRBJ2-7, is DAMVIQNPRYQVTQFGKPVTLSCSQTLNHNVMYWYQQKSSQAPKLLFHYYDKDFNNEADTPDNFQSRRPNTSFCFLDIRSPGLGDTAMYLCATSRGDSGNYEQYFGPGTRLTVT.

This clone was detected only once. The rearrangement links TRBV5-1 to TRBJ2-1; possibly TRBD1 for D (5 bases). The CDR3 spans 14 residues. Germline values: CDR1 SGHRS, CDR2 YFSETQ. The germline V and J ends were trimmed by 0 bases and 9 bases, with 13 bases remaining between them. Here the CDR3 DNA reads TGCGCCAGCAGCTTGGATTGGGGCTCGGGTGAGCAGTTCTTC. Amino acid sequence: CASSLDWGSGEQFF.

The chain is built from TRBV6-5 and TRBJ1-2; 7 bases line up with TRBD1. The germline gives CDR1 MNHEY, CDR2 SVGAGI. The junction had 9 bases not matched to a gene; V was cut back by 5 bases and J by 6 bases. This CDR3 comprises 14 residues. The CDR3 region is CASSRPTGLDGYTF. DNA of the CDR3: TGTGCCAGCAGTCGTCCGACAGGGCTCGATGGCTACACCTTC.

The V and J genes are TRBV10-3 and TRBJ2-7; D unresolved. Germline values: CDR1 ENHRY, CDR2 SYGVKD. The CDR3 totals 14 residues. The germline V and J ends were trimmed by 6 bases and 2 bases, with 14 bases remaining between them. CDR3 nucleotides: TGTGCCATCAGCTCTGGCAGTGGCACCTACGAGCAGTACTTC. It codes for CAISSGSGTYEQYF.

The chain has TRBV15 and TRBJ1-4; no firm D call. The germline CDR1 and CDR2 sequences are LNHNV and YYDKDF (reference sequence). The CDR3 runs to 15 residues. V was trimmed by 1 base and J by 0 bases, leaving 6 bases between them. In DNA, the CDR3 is TGTGCCACCAGCAGAGTGCACACAACTAATGAAAAACTGTTTTTT. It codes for CATSRVHTTNEKLFF.